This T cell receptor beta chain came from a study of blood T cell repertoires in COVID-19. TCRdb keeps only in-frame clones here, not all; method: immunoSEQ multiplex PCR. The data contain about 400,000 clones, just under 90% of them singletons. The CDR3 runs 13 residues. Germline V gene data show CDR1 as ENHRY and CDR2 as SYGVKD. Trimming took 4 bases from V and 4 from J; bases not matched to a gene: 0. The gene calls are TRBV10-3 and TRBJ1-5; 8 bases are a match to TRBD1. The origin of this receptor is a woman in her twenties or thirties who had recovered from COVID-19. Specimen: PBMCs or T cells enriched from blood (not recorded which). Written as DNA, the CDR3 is TGTGCCATCAGTGGGACAGGGAATCAGCCCCAGCATTTT. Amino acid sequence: CAISGTGNQPQHF.